This T cell receptor beta chain was sequenced during a study of shared clonotypes between healthy human individuals. Assay used: immunoSEQ multiplex PCR; TCRdb lists only in-frame clones, some missing. This sample has roughly 1,000,000 clones, with about 84% found just once. The CDR3 is 15 residues long. The V gene end was trimmed by 2 bases and the J gene end by 3 bases; junction bases not matched to a gene: 4. Germline V gene sequence: CDR1 MNHEY, CDR2 SVGAGI. Adults of Caucasian background living in Nashville, Tennessee made up all donors. The receptor was isolated from a man aged 18 to 29 in good health. Some clones in this sample may be carry-over from other donors' samples. Sequencing input: memory CD4+ T cells from PBMCs. Documented subset: CD45RA-negative fraction. This chain connects TRBV6-5 to TRBJ2-7, with 10 bases matching TRBD1. The chain's CDR3 is CASSYTRDRGYEQYF. DNA of the CDR3: TGTGCCAGCAGTTACACCCGGGACAGGGGCTACGAGCAGTACTTC.